This T cell receptor (beta chain) was documented in a study of OX40 agonist ivuxolimab in advanced cancers. About the study: Ivuxolimab is an agonistic anti-OX40 (CD134) antibody, and patients were treated with it. Those treated in dose escalation had hepatocellular carcinoma, melanoma, renal cell cancer or head and neck cancer. Ivuxolimab was delivered to patients intravenously every 2 weeks at doses spanning 0.01 to 10 mg/kg. Averaging 60 years in age, with a range of roughly 20 to 80, the cohort was about 83% male.

This CDR3 is 15 amino acids long. V gave up 0 bases and J gave up 4 bases, with 13 bases separating them. The germline V gene encodes CDR1 SGHRS and CDR2 YFSETQ. The table came from immunoSEQ multiplex PCR; TCRdb's copy has only in-frame clones and leaves some out. The sample yields about 60,000 clones, about 88% seen once. The sample here was CD4+ or CD8+ T cells sorted from blood, taken in a trial of the OX40 agonist ivuxolimab. This chain connects TRBV5-1 to TRBJ1-2, with a tentative D call TRBD1 (5 bases). This sequence was found in an adult with an advanced solid tumor such as melanoma, head and neck, liver or kidney cancer. As DNA, the CDR3 is TGCGCCAGCAGCTTGGATCAACGGGGCTTCTATGGCTACACCTTC. It translates to CASSLDQRGFYGYTF. Filled out from reference TRBV5-1 and TRBJ1-2, the complete variable domain reads KAGVTQTPRYLIKTRGQQVTLSCSPISGHRSVSWYQQTPGQGLQFLFEYFSETQRNKGNFPGRFSGRQFSNSRSEMNVSTLELGDSALYLCASSLDQRGFYGYTFGSGTRLTVV.